This T cell receptor (beta chain) comes out of a study of beta chain features in type 1 diabetes. TCRB transcripts that were expressed got sequenced, as all of the isolated RNA had been reverse transcribed. Clones were read by immunoSEQ multiplex PCR, and TCRdb kept only the in-frame ones, dropping some. Of roughly 150,000 clones in the sample, more than 9.5% are singletons; the top ten hold around 2%. Germline CDR1 and CDR2: MNHEY and SVGAGI. The CDR3 runs to 13 residues. V was cut by 2 bases and J by 10 bases, with 14 bases left in between. This sequence joins TRBV6-5 and TRBJ1-2; D unclear. This clonotype was sampled from a man between 18 and 35 years old in good health. Sequencing used central memory CD4+ T cells from blood. CDR3 in amino acids: CASSYEAVTIYTF. CDR3 sequence (DNA): TGTGCCAGCAGTTACGAGGCAGTGACTATCTACACCTTC.